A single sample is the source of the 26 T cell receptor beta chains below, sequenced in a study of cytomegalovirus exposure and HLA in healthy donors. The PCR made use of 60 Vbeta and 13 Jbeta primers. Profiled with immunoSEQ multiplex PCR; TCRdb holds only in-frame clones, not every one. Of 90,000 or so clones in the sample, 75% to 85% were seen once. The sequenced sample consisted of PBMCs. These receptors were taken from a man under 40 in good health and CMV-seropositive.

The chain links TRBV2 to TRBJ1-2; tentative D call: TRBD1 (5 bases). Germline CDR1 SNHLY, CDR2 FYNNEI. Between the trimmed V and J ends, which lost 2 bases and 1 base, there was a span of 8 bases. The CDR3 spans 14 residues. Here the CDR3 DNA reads TGTGCCAGCAGTGAAATTCAGGGTAACTATGGCTACACCTTC. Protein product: CASSEIQGNYGYTF.

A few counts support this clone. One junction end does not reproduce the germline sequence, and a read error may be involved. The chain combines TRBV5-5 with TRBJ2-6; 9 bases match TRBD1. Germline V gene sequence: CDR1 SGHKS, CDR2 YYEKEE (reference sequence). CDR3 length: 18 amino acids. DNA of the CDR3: TGCGCCAGCAGCCAATCGGGACAGGGTATCACTGGGGCCAACGTCCTGACTTTC. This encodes CASSQSGQGITGANVLTF.

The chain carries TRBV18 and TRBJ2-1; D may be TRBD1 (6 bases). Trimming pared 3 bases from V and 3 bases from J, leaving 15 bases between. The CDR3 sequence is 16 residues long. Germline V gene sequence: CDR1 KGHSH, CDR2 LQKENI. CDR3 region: CASSPGAEPFYNEQFF. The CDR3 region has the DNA TGTGCCAGCTCACCGGGGGCGGAACCCTTCTACAATGAGCAGTTCTTC.

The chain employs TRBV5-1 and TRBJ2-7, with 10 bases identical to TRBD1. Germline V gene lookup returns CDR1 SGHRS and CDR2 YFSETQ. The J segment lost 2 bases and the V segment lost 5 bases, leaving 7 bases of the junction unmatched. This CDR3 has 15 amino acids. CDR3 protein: CASRLTGGQTYEQYF. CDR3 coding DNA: TGCGCCAGCAGGTTGACAGGGGGCCAAACCTACGAGCAGTACTTC.

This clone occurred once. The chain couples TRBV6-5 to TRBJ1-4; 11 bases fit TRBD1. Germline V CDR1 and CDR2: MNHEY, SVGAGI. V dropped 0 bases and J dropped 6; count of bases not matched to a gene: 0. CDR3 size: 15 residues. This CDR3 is CASSYSGQGDEKLFF. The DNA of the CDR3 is TGTGCCAGCAGTTACTCGGGACAGGGGGATGAAAAACTGTTTTTT.

CDR3 coding DNA: TGTGCCAGTAGTATGAACGGAGGAGAGACCCAGTACTTC. Protein product: CASSMNGGETQYF. The rearrangement joins TRBV19 to TRBJ2-5, with D maybe TRBD2 (5 bases). Deletions cut 3 bases from V and 4 bases from J, with 9 bases between. The germline V gene has CDR1 LNHDA and CDR2 SQIVND (reference sequence). The CDR3 contains 13 residues.

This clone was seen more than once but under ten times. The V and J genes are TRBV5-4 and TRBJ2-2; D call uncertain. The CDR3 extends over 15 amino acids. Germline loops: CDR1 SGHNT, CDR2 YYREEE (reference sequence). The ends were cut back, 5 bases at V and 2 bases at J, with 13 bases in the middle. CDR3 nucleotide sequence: TGTGCCAGCAGTCCTTTCGCTACTAACACCGGGGAGCTGTTTTTT. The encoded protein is CASSPFATNTGELFF.

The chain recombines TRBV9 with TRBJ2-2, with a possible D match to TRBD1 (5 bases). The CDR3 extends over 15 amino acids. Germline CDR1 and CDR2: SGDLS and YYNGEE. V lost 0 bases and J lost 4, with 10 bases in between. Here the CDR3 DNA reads TGTGCCAGCAGCGTAGGGGGCGACTCCACCGGGGAGCTGTTTTTT. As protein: CASSVGGDSTGELFF.

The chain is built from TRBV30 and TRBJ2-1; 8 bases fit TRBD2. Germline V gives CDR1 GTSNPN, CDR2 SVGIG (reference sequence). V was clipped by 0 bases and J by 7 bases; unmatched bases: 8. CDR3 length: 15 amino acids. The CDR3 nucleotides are TGTGCCTGGAGTGTAAGCGGGAGAAGCTGGAATGAGCAGTTCTTC. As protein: CAWSVSGRSWNEQFF.

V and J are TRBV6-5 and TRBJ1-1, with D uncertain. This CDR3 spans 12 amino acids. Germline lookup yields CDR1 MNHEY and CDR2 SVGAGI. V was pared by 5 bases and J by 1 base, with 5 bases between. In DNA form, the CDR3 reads TGTGCCAGCAGTAACAAGAACACTGAAGCTTTCTTT. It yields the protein CASSNKNTEAFF.

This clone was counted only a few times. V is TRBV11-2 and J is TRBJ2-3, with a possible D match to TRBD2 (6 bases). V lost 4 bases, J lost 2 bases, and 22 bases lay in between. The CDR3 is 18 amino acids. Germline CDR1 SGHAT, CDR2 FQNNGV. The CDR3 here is CASSSRTGERVFTDTQYF. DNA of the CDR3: TGTGCCAGCAGCTCCAGGACGGGGGAGAGGGTCTTCACAGATACGCAGTATTTT.

The CDR3 loop is CASSQDQETSRSYNEQFF. Here the CDR3 DNA reads TGTGCCAGCAGCCAAGACCAAGAGACTAGCAGGTCCTACAATGAGCAGTTCTTC. The gene calls are TRBV4-2 and TRBJ2-1, with TRBD2 matching 7 bases. Germline CDR1 and CDR2: LGHNA and YNFKEQ. With V trimmed by 0 bases and J by 1 base, 9 bases remained unmatched. The CDR3 runs 18 residues.

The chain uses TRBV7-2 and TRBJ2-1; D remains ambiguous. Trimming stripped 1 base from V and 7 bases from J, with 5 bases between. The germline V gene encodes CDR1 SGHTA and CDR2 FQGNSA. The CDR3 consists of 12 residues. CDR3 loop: CASSLGANEQFF. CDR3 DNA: TGTGCCAGCAGCTTAGGGGCTAATGAGCAGTTCTTC.

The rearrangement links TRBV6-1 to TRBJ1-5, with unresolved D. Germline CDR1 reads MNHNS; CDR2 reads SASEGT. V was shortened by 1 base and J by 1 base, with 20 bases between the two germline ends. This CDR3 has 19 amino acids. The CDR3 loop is CASSEVEFLNVVSNQPQHF. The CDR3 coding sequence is TGTGCCAGCAGTGAAGTTGAGTTTTTAAATGTGGTAAGCAATCAGCCCCAGCATTTT.

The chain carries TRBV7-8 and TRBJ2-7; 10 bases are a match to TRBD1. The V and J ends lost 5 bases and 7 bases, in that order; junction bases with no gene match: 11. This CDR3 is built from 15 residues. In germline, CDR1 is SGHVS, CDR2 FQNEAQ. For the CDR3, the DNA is TGTGCCAGCAGCGCACCGGGACAGGGGATTGGGGAGCAGTACTTC. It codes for CASSAPGQGIGEQYF.

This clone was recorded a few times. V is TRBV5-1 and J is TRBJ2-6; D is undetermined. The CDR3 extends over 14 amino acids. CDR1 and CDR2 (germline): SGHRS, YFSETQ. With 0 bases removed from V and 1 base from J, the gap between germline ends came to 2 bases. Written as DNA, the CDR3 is TGCGCCAGCAGCTTGGTATCTGGGGCCAACGTCCTGACTTTC. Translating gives CASSLVSGANVLTF.

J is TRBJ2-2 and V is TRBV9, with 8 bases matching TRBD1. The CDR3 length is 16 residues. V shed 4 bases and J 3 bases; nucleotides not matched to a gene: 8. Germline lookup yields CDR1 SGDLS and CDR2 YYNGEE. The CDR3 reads CASSPGRTGYTGELFF. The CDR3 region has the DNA TGTGCCAGCAGCCCCGGACGGACAGGGTACACCGGGGAGCTGTTTTTT.

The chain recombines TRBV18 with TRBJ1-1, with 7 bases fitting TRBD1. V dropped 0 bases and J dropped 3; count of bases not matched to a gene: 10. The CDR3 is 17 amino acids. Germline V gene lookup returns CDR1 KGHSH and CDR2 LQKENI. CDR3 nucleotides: TGTGCCAGCTCACCACCCAATAACAGGGGTGGGGACACTGAAGCTTTCTTT. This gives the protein CASSPPNNRGGDTEAFF.

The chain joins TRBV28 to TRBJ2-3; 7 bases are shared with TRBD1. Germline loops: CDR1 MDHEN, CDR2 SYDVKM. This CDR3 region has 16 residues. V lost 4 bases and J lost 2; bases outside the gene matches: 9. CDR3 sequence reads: CASSSPGGSHTDTQYF. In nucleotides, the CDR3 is TGTGCCAGCAGTTCACCAGGGGGAAGCCACACAGATACGCAGTATTTT.

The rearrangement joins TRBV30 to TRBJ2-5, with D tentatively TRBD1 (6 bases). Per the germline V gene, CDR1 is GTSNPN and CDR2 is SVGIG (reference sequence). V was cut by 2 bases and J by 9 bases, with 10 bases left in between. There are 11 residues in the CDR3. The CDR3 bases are TGTGCCTGGAGTCCCGAGGGGGCCCAGTACTTC. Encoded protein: CAWSPEGAQYF.

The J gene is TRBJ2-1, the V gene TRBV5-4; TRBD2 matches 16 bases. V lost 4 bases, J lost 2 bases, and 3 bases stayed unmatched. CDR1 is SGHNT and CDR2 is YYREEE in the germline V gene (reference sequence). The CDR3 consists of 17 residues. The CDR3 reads CASSPGLAGGPYNEQFF. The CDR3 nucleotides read TGTGCCAGCAGCCCGGGACTAGCGGGAGGGCCCTACAATGAGCAGTTCTTC.

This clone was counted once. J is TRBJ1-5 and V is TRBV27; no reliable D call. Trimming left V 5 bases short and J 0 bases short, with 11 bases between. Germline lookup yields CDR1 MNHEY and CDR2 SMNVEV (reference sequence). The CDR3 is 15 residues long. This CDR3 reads CASSQYKYSNQPQHF. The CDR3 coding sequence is TGTGCCAGCAGTCAATACAAGTATAGCAATCAGCCCCAGCATTTT.

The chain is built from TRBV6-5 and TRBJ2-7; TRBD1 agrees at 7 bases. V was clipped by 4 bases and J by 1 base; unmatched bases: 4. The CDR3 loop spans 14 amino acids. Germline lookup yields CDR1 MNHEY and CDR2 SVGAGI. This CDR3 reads CASSFRDRSYEQYF. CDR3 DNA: TGTGCCAGCAGTTTCCGGGACAGATCCTACGAGCAGTACTTC.

The CDR3 reads CASSFWGLETDTQYF. The CDR3 DNA reads as TGTGCCAGCAGCTTTTGGGGGCTGGAGACAGATACGCAGTATTTT. This chain uses TRBV11-2 with TRBJ2-3; tentative D call: TRBD1 (6 bases). CDR1 and CDR2 from the germline V gene are SGHAT and FQNNGV. This CDR3 region has 15 residues. Trimming left V 3 bases short and J 3 bases short, with 13 bases between.

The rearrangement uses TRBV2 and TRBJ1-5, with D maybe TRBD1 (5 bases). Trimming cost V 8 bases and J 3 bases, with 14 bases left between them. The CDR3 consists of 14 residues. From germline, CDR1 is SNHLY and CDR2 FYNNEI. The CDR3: CASGQPVPNQPQHF. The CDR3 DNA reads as TGTGCCAGCGGACAACCGGTGCCCAATCAGCCCCAGCATTTT.

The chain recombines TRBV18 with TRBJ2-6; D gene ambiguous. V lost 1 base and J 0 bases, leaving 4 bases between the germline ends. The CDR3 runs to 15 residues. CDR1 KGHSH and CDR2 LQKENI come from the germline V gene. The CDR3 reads CASSPQSSGANVLTF. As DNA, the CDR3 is TGTGCCAGCTCACCACAGAGCTCTGGGGCCAACGTCCTGACTTTC.